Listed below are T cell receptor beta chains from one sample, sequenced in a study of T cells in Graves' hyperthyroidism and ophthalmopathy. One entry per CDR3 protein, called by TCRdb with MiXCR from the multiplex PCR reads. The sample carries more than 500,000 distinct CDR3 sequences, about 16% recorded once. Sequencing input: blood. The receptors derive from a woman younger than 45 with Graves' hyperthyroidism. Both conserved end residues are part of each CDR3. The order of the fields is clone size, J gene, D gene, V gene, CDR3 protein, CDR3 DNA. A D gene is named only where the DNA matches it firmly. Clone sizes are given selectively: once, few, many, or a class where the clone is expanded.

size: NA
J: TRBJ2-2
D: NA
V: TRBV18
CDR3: CASSPRGSTGELFF
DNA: TGTGCCAGCTCACCACGGGGGTCCACCGGGGAGCTGTTTTTT

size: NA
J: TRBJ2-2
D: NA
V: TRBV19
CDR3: CASSRQGGWSGELFF
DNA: TGTGCCAGTAGTCGACAGGGAGGGTGGTCCGGGGAGCTGTTTTTT

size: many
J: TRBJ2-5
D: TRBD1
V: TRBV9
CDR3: CASSLGTESWMTQYF
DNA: TGTGCCAGCAGCCTCGGGACAGAGAGTTGGATGACCCAGTACTTC

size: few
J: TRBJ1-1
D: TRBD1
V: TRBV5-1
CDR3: CASSLGTGGNRDTEAFF
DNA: TGCGCCAGCAGCTTGGGGACAGGGGGCAACAGGGACACTGAAGCTTTCTTT

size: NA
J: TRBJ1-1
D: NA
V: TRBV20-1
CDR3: CSAREGGPGTEAFF
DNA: TGCAGTGCTAGAGAGGGGGGGCCAGGCACTGAAGCTTTCTTT

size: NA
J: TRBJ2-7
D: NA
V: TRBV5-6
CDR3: CASSFGLESTGLGEQYF
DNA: TGTGCCAGCAGCTTTGGGTTGGAGAGTACAGGGTTAGGCGAGCAGTACTTC

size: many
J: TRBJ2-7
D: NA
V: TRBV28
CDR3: CASKFTGVYEQYF
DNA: TGTGCCAGCAAATTTACTGGGGTTTACGAGCAGTACTTC

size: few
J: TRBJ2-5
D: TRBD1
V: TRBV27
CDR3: CASSSTGARPRTQYF
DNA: TGTGCCAGCAGTTCGACAGGGGCCCGGCCCCGGACCCAGTACTTC

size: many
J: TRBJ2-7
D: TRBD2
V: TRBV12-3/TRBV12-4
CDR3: CASTLSGASYEQYF
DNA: TGTGCCAGCACTCTAAGCGGGGCCTCCTACGAGCAGTACTTC

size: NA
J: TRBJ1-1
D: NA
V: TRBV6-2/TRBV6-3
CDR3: CASNQTLNTEAFF
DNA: TGTGCCAGCAATCAAACATTGAACACTGAAGCTTTCTTT

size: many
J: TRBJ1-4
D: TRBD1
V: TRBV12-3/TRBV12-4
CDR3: CASSLGQGTEKLFF
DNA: TGTGCCAGCAGTTTGGGACAGGGTACTGAAAAACTGTTTTTT

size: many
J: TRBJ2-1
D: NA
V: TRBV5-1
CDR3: CASSLLGRGNEQFF
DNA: TGCGCCAGCAGCTTGCTCGGGAGAGGCAATGAGCAGTTCTTC

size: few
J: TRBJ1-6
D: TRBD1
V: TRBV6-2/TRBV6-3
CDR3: CASSATGAFNSPLHF
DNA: TGTGCCAGCAGCGCGACAGGGGCCTTTAATTCACCCCTCCACTTT

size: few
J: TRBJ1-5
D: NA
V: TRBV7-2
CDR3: CASSPTVSQPQHF
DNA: TGTGCCAGCAGCCCTACCGTCTCTCAGCCCCAGCATTTT

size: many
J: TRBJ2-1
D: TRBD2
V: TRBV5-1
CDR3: CASSPFSSGRGVNEQFF
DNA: TGCGCCAGCAGCCCGTTTTCTAGCGGGAGGGGGGTGAATGAGCAGTTCTTC

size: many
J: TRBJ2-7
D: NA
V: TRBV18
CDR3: CASSPGRGNYEQYF
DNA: TGTGCCAGCTCCCCCGGACGGGGTAACTACGAGCAGTACTTC

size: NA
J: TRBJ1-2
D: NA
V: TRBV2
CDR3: CASSEARDYGYTF
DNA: TGTGCCAGCAGTGAGGCCAGGGACTATGGCTACACCTTC

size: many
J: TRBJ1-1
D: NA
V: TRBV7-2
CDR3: CASTFRGGDTEAFF
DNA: TGTGCCAGCACCTTTAGGGGGGGGGACACTGAAGCTTTCTTT

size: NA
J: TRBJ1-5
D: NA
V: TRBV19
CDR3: CASSISPGAFSNQPQHF
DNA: TGTGCCAGTAGTATATCCCCAGGGGCCTTTAGCAATCAGCCCCAGCATTTT

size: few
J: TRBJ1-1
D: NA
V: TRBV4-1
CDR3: CASSQQGFSTMDRYTEAFF
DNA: TGCGCCAGCAGCCAGCAGGGGTTTAGTACCATGGATCGGTACACTGAAGCTTTCTTT

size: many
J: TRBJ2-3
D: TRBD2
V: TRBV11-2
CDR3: CASSSGTSAITDTQYF
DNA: TGTGCCAGCAGCTCAGGGACTAGCGCGATCACAGATACGCAGTATTTT

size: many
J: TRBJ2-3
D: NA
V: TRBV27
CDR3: CASSFGTRGVDTQYF
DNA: TGTGCCAGCAGTTTCGGGACAAGGGGGGTGGATACGCAGTATTTT

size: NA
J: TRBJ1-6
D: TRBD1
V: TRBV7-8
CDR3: CASSFPTGGSSPLHF
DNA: TGTGCCAGCAGCTTCCCGACAGGGGGAAGCTCACCCCTCCACTTT

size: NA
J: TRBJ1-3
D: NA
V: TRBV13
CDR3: CASSQGNADTIYF
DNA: TGCGCCAGCAGCCAAGGAAACGCGGACACCATATATTTT

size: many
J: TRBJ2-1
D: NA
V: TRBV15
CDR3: CATGEEGNEQFF
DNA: TGTGCCACAGGGGAAGAGGGCAATGAGCAGTTCTTC

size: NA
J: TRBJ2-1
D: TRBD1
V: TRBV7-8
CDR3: CASSFSRDSFYNEQFF
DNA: TGTGCCAGCAGCTTCTCCCGGGACAGCTTTTACAATGAGCAGTTCTTC

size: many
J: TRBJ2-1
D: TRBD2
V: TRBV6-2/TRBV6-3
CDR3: CASRDRGDSYNEQFF
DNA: TGTGCCAGTCGTGACCGGGGGGACTCCTACAATGAGCAGTTCTTC

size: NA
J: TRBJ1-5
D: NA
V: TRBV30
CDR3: CAWSAGPNQPQHF
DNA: TGTGCCTGGAGTGCAGGGCCCAATCAGCCCCAGCATTTT

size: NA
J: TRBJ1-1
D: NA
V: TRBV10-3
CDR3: CASSYGVPRQVNTEAFF
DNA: TGTGCCAGCAGTTACGGGGTCCCGAGACAGGTGAACACTGAAGCTTTCTTT

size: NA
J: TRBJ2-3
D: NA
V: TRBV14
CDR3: CASSQVETRTNTQYF
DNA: TGTGCCAGCAGCCAAGTTGAGACTAGAACTAATACGCAGTATTTT

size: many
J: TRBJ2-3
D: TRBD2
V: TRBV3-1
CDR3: CASSQNSGRGADTQYF
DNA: TGTGCCAGCAGCCAAAATAGCGGGAGGGGAGCGGATACGCAGTATTTT

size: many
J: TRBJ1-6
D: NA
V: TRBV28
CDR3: CASSLLGRFADSPLHF
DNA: TGTGCCAGCAGTTTACTCGGTCGGTTTGCTGATTCACCCCTCCACTTT

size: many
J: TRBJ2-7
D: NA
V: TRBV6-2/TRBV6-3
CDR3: CASSYSSRGNEQYF
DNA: TGTGCCAGCAGTTACTCGAGTAGGGGTAACGAGCAGTACTTC

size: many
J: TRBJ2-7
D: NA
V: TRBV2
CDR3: CASSESGTPYTYEQYF
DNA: TGTGCCAGCAGTGAATCGGGAACCCCATATACCTACGAGCAGTACTTC

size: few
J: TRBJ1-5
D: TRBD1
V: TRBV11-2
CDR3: CASSPTPGQGQSNQPQHF
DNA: TGTGCCAGCAGCCCGACACCCGGACAGGGACAGAGCAATCAGCCCCAGCATTTT

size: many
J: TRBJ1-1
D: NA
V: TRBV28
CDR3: CASSLRGSGTEAFF
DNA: TGTGCCAGCAGTTTAAGAGGGAGTGGCACTGAAGCTTTCTTT

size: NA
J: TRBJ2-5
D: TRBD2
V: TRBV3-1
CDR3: CASSPLGLAVFQETQYF
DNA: TGTGCCAGCAGCCCATTGGGACTAGCGGTTTTCCAAGAGACCCAGTACTTC

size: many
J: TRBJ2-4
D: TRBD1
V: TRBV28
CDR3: CASRDGQGRPSNIQYF
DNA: TGTGCCAGCAGGGATGGACAGGGACGGCCGTCTAACATTCAGTACTTC

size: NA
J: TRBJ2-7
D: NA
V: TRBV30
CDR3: CAWSVEGRYEQYF
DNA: TGTGCCTGGAGTGTGGAGGGCCGGTACGAGCAGTACTTC

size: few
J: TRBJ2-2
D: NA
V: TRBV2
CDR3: CATSGEFTGELFF
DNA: TGTGCCACTTCCGGGGAGTTCACCGGGGAGCTGTTTTTT

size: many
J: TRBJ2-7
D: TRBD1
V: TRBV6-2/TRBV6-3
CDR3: CASSYFGTASYEQYF
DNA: TGTGCCAGCAGTTACTTTGGGACAGCCTCCTACGAGCAGTACTTC

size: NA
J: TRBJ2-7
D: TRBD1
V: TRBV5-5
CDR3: CASSLAGTGQFEQYF
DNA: TGTGCCAGCAGCTTAGCGGGGACAGGGCAGTTCGAACAGTACTTC

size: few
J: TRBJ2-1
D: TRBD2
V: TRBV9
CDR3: CASSARGLAGGPDNEQFF
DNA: TGTGCCAGCAGCGCGCGGGGACTAGCGGGAGGGCCGGACAATGAGCAGTTCTTC

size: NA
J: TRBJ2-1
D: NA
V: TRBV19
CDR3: CASSISAFNEQFF
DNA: TGTGCCAGTAGTATATCAGCGTTCAATGAGCAGTTCTTC

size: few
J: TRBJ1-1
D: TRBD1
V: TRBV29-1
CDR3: CSETGGFVGTEAFF
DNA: TGCAGCGAGACAGGGGGCTTCGTGGGCACTGAAGCTTTCTTT

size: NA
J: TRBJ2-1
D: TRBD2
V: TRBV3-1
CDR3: CASSRASGRVDNEQFF
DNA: TGTGCCAGCAGCCGGGCTAGCGGGAGGGTTGACAATGAGCAGTTCTTC

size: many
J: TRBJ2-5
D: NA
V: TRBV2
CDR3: CASSERITQETQYF
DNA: TGTGCCAGCAGTGAACGTATAACCCAAGAGACCCAGTACTTC

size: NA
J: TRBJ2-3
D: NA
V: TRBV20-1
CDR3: CSEIIGGWADTQYF
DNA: TGCAGTGAAATTATTGGGGGGTGGGCAGATACGCAGTATTTT